This T cell receptor (beta chain) was sequenced for a study of cytomegalovirus exposure and HLA in healthy donors. Study in general: One earlier analysis, a look at around 180 million T cells, found fewer than 140 million unique TCR beta sequences.

As to this clone: Antigen specificity is unknown.

This PCR relied on a set of 60 Vbeta primers and 13 Jbeta primers. The protocol was immunoSEQ multiplex PCR, while the TCRdb copy is restricted to in-frame clones and leaves out a portion. Of 90,000 to 150,000 clones listed, around 77% are singletons. The germline CDR1 and CDR2 sequences are SEHNR and FQNEAQ (reference sequence). Germline trimming cut 5 bases from V and 6 bases from J; bases unmatched to any gene: 11. The CDR3 has 15 residues. Overall study results and limits: Researchers catalogued about 150 TCR beta chains as cytomegalovirus-associated. Reports indicated that the classifier achieved high specificity and sensitivity in diagnosing cytomegalovirus status. Among the CMV-associated chains, three were confirmed in vitro as specific for CMV antigens.

The sample was PBMCs. V usage is TRBV7-9 and J usage is TRBJ1-2, with 8 bases identical to TRBD1. The receptor was derived from a middle-aged man in good health and CMV-seropositive. In nucleotides, the CDR3 is TGTGCCAGCAGCAACCCCAGGGACAGGTCTCATGGCTACACCTTC. It yields the protein CASSNPRDRSHGYTF. Variable domain in full (rest from reference TRBV7-9 and TRBJ1-2): DTGVSQNPRHKITKRGQNVTFRCDPISEHNRLYWYRQTLGQGPEFLTYFQNEAQLEKSRLLSDRFSAERPKGSFSTLEIQRTEQGDSAMYLCASSNPRDRSHGYTFGSGTRLTVV.